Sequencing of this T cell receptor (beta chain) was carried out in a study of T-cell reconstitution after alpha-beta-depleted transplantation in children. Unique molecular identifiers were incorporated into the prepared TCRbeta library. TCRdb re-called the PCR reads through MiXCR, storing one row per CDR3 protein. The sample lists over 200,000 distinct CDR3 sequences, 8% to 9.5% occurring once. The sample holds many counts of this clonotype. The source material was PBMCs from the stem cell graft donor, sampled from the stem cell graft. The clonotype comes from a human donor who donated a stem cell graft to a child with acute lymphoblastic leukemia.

Written as DNA, the CDR3 is TGCAGCGTTGAAGATCTCGAAGATACGCAGTATTTT. It specifies CSVEDLEDTQYF. The chain combines TRBV29-1 with TRBJ2-3; no clear D. Germline CDR1 is SQVTM and CDR2 is ANQGSEA. The CDR3 has 12 residues. Between the trimmed V and J ends, which lost 0 bases and 5 bases, there was a span of 6 bases.